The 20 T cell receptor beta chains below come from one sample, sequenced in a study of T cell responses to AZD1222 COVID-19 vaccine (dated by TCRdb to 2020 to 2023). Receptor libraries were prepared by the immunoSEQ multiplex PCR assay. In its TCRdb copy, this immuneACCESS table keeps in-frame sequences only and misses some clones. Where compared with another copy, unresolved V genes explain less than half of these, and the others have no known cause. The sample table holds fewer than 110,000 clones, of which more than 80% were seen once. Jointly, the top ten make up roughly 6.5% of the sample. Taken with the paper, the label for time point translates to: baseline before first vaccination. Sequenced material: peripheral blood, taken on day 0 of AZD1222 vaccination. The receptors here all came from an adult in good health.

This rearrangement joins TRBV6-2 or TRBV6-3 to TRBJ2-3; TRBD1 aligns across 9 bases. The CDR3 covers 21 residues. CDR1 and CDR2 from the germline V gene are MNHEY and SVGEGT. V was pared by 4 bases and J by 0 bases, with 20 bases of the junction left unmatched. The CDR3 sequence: CASSSGPYRGQGPPSTDTQYF. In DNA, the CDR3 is TGTGCCAGCAGTTCGGGCCCCTATCGAGGACAGGGGCCTCCCAGCACAGATACGCAGTATTTT.

Written as DNA, the CDR3 is TGTGCCTGGAGTGCCGGGGGCCGGGCCAAAAACATTCAGTACTTC. Its protein product is CAWSAGGRAKNIQYF. The gene calls are TRBV30 and TRBJ2-4, with D perhaps TRBD1 or TRBD2 (6 bases each). CDR1 GTSNPN and CDR2 SVGIG come from the germline V gene (reference sequence). This CDR3 is built from 15 residues. V was clipped by 1 base and J by 1 base, with 11 bases between them.

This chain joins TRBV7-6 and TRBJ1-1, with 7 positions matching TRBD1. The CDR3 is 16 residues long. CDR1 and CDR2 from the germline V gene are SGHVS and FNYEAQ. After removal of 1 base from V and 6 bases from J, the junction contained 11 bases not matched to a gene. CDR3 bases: TGTGCCAGCAGCTTAGATTTAGGGACAGCGACCTCTGAAGCTTTCTTT. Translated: CASSLDLGTATSEAFF.

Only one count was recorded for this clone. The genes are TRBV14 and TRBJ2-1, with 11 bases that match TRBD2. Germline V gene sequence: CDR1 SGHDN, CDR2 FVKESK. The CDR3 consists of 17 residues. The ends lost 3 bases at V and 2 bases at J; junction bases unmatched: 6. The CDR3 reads CASSQTTSGRPYNEQFF. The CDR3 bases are TGTGCCAGCAGCCAGACAACTAGCGGGAGACCCTACAATGAGCAGTTCTTC.

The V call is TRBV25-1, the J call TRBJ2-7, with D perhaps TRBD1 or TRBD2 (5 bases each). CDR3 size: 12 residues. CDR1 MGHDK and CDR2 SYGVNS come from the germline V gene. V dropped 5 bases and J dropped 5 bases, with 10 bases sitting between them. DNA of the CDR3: TGTGCCAGCAGTACGGGGCGGAACGAGCAGTACTTC. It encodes CASSTGRNEQYF.

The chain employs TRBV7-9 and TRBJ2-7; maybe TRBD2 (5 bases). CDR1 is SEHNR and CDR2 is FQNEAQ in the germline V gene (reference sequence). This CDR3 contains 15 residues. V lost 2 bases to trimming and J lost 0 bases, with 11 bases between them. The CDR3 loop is CASSLYGESSYEQYF. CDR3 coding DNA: TGTGCCAGCAGCTTATACGGGGAAAGCTCCTACGAGCAGTACTTC.

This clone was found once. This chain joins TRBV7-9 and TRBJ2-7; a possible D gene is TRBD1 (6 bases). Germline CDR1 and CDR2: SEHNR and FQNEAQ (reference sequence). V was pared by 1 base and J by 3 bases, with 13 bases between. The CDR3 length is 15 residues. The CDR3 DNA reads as TGTGCCAGCAGCTTAGACCCCAACAGGGACTACGAGCAGTACTTC. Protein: CASSLDPNRDYEQYF.

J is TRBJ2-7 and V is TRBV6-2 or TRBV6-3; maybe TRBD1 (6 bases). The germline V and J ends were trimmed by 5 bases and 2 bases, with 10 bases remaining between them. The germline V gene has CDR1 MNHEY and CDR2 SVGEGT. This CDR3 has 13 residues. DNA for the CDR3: TGTGCCAGCAGTCAGGGGTTCCCCTACGAGCAGTACTTC. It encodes CASSQGFPYEQYF.

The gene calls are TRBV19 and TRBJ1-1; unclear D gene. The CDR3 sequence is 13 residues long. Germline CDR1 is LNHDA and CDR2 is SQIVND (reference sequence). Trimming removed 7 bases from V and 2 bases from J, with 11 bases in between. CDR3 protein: CASNSGPNTEAFF. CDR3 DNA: TGTGCCAGTAACTCCGGGCCAAACACTGAAGCTTTCTTT. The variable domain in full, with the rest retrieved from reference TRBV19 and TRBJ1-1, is DGGITQSPKYLFRKEGQNVTLSCEQNLNHDAMYWYRQDPGQGLRLIYYSQIVNDFQKGDIAEGYSVSREKKESFPLTVTSAQKNPTAFYLCASNSGPNTEAFFGQGTRLTVV.

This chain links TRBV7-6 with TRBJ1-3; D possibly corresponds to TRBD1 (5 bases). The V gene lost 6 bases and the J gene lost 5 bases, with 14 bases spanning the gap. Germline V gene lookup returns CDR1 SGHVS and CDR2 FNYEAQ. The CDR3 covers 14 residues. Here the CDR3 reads CASSSSSGRNTIYF. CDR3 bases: TGTGCCAGCAGTTCAAGCTCAGGGAGAAACACCATATATTTT.

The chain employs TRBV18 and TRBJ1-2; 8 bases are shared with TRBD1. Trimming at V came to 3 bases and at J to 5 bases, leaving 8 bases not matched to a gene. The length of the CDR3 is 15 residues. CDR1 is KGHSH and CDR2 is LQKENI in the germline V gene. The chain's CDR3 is CASSPWRQGIYGYTF. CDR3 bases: TGTGCCAGCTCACCGTGGAGACAGGGGATATATGGCTACACCTTC. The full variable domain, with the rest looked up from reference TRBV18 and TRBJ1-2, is NAGVMQNPRHLVRRRGQEARLRCSPMKGHSHVYWYRQLPEEGLKFMVYLQKENIIDESGMPKERFSAEFPKEGPSILRIQQVVRGDSAAYFCASSPWRQGIYGYTFGSGTRLTVV.

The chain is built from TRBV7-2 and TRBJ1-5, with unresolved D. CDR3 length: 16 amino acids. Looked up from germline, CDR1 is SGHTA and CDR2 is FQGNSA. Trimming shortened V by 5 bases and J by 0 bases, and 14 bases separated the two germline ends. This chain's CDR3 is CASSVDAEISNQPQHF. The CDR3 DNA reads TGTGCCAGCAGCGTAGACGCAGAGATTAGCAATCAGCCCCAGCATTTT.

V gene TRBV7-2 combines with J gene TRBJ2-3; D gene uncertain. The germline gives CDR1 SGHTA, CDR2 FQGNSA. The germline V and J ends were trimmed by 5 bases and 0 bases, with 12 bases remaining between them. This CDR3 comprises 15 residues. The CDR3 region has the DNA TGTGCCAGCAGCCCGAGTTTCCTCAGCACAGATACGCAGTATTTT. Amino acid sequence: CASSPSFLSTDTQYF.

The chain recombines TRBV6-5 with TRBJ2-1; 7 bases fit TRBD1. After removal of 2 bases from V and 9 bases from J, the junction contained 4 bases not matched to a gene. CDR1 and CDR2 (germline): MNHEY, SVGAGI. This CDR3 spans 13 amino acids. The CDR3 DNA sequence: TGTGCCAGCAGTTACGCACAGGGGTCTGAGCAGTTCTTC. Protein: CASSYAQGSEQFF.

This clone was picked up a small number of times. The CDR3 here is CAISLDGNEQFF. The CDR3 DNA sequence: TGTGCCATCAGTCTGGACGGCAATGAGCAGTTCTTC. The chain carries TRBV10-3 and TRBJ2-1; no clear D gene. Trimming stripped 5 bases from V and 6 bases from J, with 8 bases between. The CDR3 is made up of 12 amino acids. Per germline, CDR1 ENHRY and CDR2 SYGVKD.

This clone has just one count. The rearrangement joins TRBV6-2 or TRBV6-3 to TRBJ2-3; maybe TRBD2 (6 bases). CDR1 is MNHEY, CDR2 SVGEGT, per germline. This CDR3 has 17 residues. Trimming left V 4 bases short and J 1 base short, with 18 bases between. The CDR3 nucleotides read TGTGCCAGCAGTTTATTACTTCAGCGGGTCGGCACAGATACGCAGTATTTT. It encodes CASSLLLQRVGTDTQYF.

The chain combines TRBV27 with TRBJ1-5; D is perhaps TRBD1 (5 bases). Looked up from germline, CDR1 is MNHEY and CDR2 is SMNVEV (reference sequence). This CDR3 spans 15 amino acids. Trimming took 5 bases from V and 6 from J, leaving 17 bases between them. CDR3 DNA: TGTGCCAGCAGTCCGGGGAGGGCCCAGGGTCAGCCCCAGCATTTT. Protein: CASSPGRAQGQPQHF.

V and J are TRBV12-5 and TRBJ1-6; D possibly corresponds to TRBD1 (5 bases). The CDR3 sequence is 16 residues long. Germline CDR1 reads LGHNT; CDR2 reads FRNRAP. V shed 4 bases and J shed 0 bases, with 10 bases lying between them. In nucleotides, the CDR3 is TGTGCTAGTGGTTCAGGGACCTTCTCCTATAATTCACCCCTCCACTTT. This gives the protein CASGSGTFSYNSPLHF.

The CDR3 sequence is CASRSSSTDTQYF. DNA of the CDR3: TGTGCCAGCAGGTCTTCTAGCACAGATACGCAGTATTTT. The chain is built from TRBV12-3 or TRBV12-4 and TRBJ2-3; no firm D call. V was pared by 6 bases and J by 0 bases, with 7 bases between. CDR3 length: 13 residues.

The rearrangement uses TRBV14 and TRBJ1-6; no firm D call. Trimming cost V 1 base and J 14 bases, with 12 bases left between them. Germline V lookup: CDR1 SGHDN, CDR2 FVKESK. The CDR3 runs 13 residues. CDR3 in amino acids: CASSQGPGVSLHF. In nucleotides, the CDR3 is TGTGCCAGCAGCCAAGGGCCAGGCGTGTCCCTCCACTTT.